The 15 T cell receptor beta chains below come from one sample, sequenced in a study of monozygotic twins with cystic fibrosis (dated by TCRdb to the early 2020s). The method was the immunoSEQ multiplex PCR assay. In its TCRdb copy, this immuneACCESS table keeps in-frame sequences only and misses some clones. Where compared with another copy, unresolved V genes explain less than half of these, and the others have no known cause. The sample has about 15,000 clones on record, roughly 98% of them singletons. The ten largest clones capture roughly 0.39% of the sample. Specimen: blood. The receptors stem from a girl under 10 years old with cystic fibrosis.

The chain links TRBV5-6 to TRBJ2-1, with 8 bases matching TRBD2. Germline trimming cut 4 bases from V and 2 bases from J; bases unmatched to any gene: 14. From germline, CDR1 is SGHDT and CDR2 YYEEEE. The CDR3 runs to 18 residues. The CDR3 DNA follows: TGTGCCAGCAGCGGGCCCTCGAATCTCGGGAGGGCCTACAATGAGCAGTTCTTC. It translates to CASSGPSNLGRAYNEQFF.

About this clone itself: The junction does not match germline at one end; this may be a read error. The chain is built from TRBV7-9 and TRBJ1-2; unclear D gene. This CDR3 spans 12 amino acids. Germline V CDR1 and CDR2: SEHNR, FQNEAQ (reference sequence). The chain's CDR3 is CASRLDSNGYTF. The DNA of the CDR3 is TGTGCCAGCAGGTTAGACTCCAATGGCTACACCTTC.

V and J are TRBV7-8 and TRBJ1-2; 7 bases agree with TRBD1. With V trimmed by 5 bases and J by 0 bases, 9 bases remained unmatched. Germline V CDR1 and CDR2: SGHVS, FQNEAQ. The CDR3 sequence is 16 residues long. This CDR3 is CASSLSPTGSNYGYTF. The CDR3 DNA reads TGTGCCAGCAGCCTCAGCCCGACAGGGTCTAACTATGGCTACACCTTC. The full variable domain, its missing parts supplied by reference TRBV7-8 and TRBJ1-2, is GAGVSQSPRYKVAKRGQDVALRCDPISGHVSLFWYQQALGQGPEFLTYFQNEAQLDKSGLPSDRFFAERPEGSVSTLKIQRTQQEDSAVYLCASSLSPTGSNYGYTFGSGTRLTVV.

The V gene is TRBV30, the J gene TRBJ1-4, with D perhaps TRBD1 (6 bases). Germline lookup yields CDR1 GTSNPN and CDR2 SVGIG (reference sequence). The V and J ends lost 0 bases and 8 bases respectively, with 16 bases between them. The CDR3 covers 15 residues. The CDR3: CAWSVRSGGAEKLFF. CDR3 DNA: TGTGCCTGGAGTGTACGCTCGGGGGGCGCGGAAAAACTGTTTTTT.

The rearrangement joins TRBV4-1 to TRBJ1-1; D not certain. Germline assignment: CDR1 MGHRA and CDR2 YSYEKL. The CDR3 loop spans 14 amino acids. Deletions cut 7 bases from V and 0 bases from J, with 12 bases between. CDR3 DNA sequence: TGCGCCAGCAAGGTTGAACACATGAACACTGAAGCTTTCTTT. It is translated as CASKVEHMNTEAFF.

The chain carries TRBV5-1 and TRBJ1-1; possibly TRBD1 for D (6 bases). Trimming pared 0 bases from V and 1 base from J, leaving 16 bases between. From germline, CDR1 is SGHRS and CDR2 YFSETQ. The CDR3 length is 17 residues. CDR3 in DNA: TGCGCCAGCAGCTTGGTGGCAGGGGCGGTGGGGAACACTGAAGCTTTCTTT. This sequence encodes CASSLVAGAVGNTEAFF. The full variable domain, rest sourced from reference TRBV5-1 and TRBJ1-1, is KAGVTQTPRYLIKTRGQQVTLSCSPISGHRSVSWYQQTPGQGLQFLFEYFSETQRNKGNFPGRFSGRQFSNSRSEMNVSTLELGDSALYLCASSLVAGAVGNTEAFFGQGTRLTVV.

The CDR3 here is CASTRTAVLTEAFF. The CDR3 DNA is TGTGCCAGCACCCGGACCGCCGTGTTAACTGAAGCTTTCTTT. The chain carries TRBV7-2 and TRBJ1-1; no definite D call. Germline V gives CDR1 SGHTA, CDR2 FQGNSA. Trimming pared 7 bases from V and 5 bases from J, leaving 17 bases between. This CDR3 is 14 amino acids long.

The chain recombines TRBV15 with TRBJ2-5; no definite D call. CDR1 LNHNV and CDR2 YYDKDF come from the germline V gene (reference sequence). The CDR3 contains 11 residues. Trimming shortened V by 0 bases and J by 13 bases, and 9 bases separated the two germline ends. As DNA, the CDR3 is TGTGCCACCAGCAGAGACCAGCTACTGTACTTC. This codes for CATSRDQLLYF. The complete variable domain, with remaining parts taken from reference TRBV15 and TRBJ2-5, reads DAMVIQNPRYQVTQFGKPVTLSCSQTLNHNVMYWYQQKSSQAPKLLFHYYDKDFNNEADTPDNFQSRRPNTSFCFLDIRSPGLGDTAMYLCATSRDQLLYFGPGTRLLVL.

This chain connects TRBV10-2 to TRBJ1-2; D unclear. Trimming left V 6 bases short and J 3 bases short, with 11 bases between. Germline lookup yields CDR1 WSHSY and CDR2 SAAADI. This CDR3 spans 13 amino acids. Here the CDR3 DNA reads TGCGCCAGCAGGGCCGTAGGAGACTATGGCTACACCTTC. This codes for CASRAVGDYGYTF.

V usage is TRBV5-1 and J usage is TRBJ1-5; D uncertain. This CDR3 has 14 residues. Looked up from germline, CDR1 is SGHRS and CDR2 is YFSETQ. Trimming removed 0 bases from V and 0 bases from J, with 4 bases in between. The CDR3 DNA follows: TGCGCCAGCAGCTTGGAGGGTAGCAATCAGCCCCAGCATTTT. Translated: CASSLEGSNQPQHF.

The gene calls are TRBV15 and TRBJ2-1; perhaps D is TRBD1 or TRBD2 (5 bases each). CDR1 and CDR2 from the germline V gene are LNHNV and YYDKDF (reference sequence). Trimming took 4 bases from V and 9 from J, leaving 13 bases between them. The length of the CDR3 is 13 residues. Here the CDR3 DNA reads TGTGCCACCAGCACCTCTCCCGGGGCTGAGCAGTTCTTC. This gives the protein CATSTSPGAEQFF.

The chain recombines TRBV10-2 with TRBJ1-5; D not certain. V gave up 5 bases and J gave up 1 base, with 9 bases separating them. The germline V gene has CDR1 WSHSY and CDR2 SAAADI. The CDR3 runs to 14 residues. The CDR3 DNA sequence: TGCGCCAGCAGTCTTAGTAACAGCAATCAGCCCCAGCATTTT. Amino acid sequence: CASSLSNSNQPQHF.

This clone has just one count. CDR3 in amino acids: CASSFSPGRGDNEQFF. The DNA of the CDR3 is TGCGCCAGCAGCTTTTCGCCGGGGCGGGGGGACAATGAGCAGTTCTTC. The chain is built from TRBV5-1 and TRBJ2-1; 8 bases align to TRBD2. This CDR3 spans 16 amino acids. V was clipped by 2 bases and J by 5 bases; unmatched bases: 9. CDR1 SGHRS and CDR2 YFSETQ come from the germline V gene.

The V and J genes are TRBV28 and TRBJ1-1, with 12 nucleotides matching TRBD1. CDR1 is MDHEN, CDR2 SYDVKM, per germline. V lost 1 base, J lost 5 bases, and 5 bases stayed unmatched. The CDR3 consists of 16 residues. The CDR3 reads CASSLYGDRGRTEAFF. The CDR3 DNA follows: TGTGCCAGCAGTTTATACGGGGACAGGGGGCGGACTGAAGCTTTCTTT.

For the CDR3, the DNA is TGCGCCAGCAGCTTTACATTTGGACTAGCTAAGGCAGATACGCAGTATTTT. Its translation: CASSFTFGLAKADTQYF. This chain connects TRBV5-1 to TRBJ2-3; 8 bases match TRBD2. CDR1 is SGHRS and CDR2 is YFSETQ in the germline V gene. The CDR3 contains 17 residues. Trimming at V came to 2 bases and at J to 4 bases, leaving 12 bases not matched to a gene.